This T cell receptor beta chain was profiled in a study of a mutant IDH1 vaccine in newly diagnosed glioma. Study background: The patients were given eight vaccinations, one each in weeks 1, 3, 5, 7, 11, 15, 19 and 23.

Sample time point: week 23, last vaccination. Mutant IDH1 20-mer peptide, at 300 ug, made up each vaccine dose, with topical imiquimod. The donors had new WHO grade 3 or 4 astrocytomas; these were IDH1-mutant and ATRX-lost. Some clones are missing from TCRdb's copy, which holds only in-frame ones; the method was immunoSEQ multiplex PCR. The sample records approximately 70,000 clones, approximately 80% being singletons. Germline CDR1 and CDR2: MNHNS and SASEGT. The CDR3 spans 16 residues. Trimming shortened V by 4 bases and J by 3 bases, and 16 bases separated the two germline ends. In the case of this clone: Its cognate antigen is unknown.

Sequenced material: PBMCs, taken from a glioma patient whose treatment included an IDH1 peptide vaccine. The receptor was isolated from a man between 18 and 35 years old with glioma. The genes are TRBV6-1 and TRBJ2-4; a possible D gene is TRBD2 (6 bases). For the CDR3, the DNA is TGTGCCAGCAGTGTAGCGGAAACCACCAACAAAAACATTCAGTACTTC. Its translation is CASSVAETTNKNIQYF.